This TCR beta chain was found in a study of shared clonotypes between healthy human individuals. The junction had 4 bases not matched to a gene; V was cut back by 3 bases and J by 2 bases. The CDR3 length is 14 residues. Germline CDR1 reads KGHSH; CDR2 reads LQKENI. Whole-study results and caveats: A reduction in generation probabilities was seen for non-shared clonotypes relative to those shared by all four donors. Incomplete sequencing of sorted subsets was indicated by rarefaction despite large depth. Several donors showed sharing of approximately 4.7% of naive CD4 clonotypes. Naive subsets generally exceeded memory subsets in estimated richness.

TCRdb's table, derived via immunoSEQ multiplex PCR, lists solely in-frame clones and lacks some. The table records a few hundred thousand clones, 50% to 75% of them present only once. A remark on this clone: What it recognizes is unknown.

V usage is TRBV18 and J usage is TRBJ2-7, with 7 bases identical to TRBD2. The sample comprised memory CD4+ T cells sorted from blood. Subset described: CD45RA-negative fraction. This clonotype originated in a man aged 25 to 45 in good health. This CDR3 is CASSPGLSTYEQYF. For the CDR3, the DNA is TGTGCCAGCTCACCGGGACTATCGACCTACGAGCAGTACTTC.